This TCR beta chain is drawn from a study of human T cells and chemical hapten exposure (dated by TCRdb to the early 2020s). Regarding the complete study: For sensitization, 2% DPC in acetone was applied to a roughly 2 cm by roughly 2 cm area of upper inner arm skin. This study followed changes in the peripheral blood TCR repertoire in vivo during primary and secondary sensitization of alopecia patients to the hapten diphenylcyclopropenone (DPC). Under 30 alopecia patients gave blood for TCR sequencing at one to four time points (pre-sensitization, 2, 6 and 24 weeks). Blood samples were taken from patients before sensitization (week 0) and at 2, 6 and about 24 weeks after DPC sensitization. Patch testing was performed on the upper back with Finn chambers containing 0.01% DPC, and the patch tests were scored after 6 days according to International Contact Dermatitis Research Group standards. Libraries were pooled for sequencing, and variation in per-sample TCR yields was attributed mainly to small differences in library volumes within the pool. Alopecia areata with under or over 50% scalp involvement, alopecia totalis and alopecia universalis were represented in the patient cohort, which was mostly female. Throughout the study period of 20 to 25 weeks, patients also received therapeutic DPC doses to the scalp every week. The paper's findings and limits, for the study overall: Compared with pre-sensitization or healthy control sets, expanded TCRs formed significantly more large CDR3 similarity clusters, which is consistent with antigen-driven responses. The number of PT1 expanded TCRs positively correlated with patch test score, significant at thresholds 8, 16 and 32 but not 4. Because every patient had alopecia, a presumed autoimmune disease, the patients' immune response might differ from that of healthy individuals. After repeated subsampling, changes were observed in the strength of the expansion versus patch-test correlation and in the threshold at which the correlation became significant. The number of TCRs above 1 in 1000 frequency did not change with DPC sensitization; there was no evidence of global repertoire structure alterations.

According to the study, the label for this sample's time point signals: pre-sensitization, week 0. In light of the paper, this sample's treatment or condition label describes: therapeutic diphenylcyclopropenone sensitization with weekly scalp DPC. At each patch-test visit, blood was drawn before the patch test was applied. Patients were considered eligible if aged 18 to 70, diagnosed with alopecia and deemed suitable for DPC therapy, and patients were excluded if pregnant. Total RNA was extracted from unfractionated whole blood collected in Tempus Blood RNA tubes. Library construction relied on RACE. Sequencer: NextSeq 500. Library preparation attached unique molecular identifiers to individual cDNA molecules for quantitative, reproducible TCR counting. Both TCR alpha and TCR beta chains were sequenced from each blood RNA sample. Per the original workflow: A median of about 100,000 TCRs per sample was observed, with a range of about 23,224 to 690,600. V, J and CDR3 annotation of the TCR reads was carried out using the Decombinator software suite. Every sample was subsampled to the same number of TCRs (28,000) for the PS versus PT1 abundance plots. Expanded TCRs were defined as absent before sensitization and observed at least eight times at the 2-week time point. Using fastp at Q25 and MiXCR, TCRdb reprocessed the public reads and kept productive beta chains. Rows merge per CDR3 protein into single entries with the most common DNA and genes. V and J calls and clone size were set by TCRdb, not the authors. A total of about 290,000 distinct CDR3 sequences appear in this sample, 7.5% to 9% of them only once. More than 1% of the sample is held by the ten biggest clonotypes.

This clonotype has a handful of counts. Its antigen specificity is not known. It has no much larger one-base neighbor in the sample; base qualities were not kept. The receptor was derived from a man aged 18 to 30 with alopecia areata. Some clones in this sample may be carry-over from other donors' samples. This specimen was whole blood, taken in connection with sensitization to the hapten diphenylcyclopropenone (DPC).

Here is the DNA: TGTGCCAGCAGCATACAGGGGAGAAACATTCAGTACTTC. Translated, this is CASSIQGRNIQYF. The rearranged chain carries TRBV5-6 and TRBJ2-4, with TRBD1 matching 7 junction bases. V is trimmed back by 4 bases and J by 6 bases, and the junction contains 4 bases that no gene match accounts for. As encoded in the germline V gene, CDR1 is SGHDT while CDR2 is YYEEEE. The CDR3 runs 13 residues from the cysteine to the phenylalanine. Only CDR3 DNA remains: 39 bases, in frame from the first base.